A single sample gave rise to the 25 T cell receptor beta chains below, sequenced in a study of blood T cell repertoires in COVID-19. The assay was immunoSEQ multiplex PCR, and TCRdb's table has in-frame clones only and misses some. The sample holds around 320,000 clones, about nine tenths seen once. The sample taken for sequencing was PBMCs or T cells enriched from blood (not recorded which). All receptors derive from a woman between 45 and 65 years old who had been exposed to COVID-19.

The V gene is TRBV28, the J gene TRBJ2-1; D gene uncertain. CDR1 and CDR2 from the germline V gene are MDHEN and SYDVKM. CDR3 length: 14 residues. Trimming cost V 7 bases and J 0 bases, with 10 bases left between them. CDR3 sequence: CASTPPGSYNEQFF. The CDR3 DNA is TGTGCCAGCACCCCCCCCGGCTCCTACAATGAGCAGTTCTTC.

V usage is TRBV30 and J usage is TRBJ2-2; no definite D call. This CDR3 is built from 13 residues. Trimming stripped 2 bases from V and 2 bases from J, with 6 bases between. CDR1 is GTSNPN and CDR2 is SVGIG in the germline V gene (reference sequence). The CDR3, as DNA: TGTGCCTGGAGTACAGCCAACACCGGGGAGCTGTTTTTT. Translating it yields CAWSTANTGELFF.

CDR3 DNA sequence: TGTGCCAGCAGCTTAGATCTCGTGGGGACAGGGAGAAGCTACACCTTC. Amino acids: CASSLDLVGTGRSYTF. The chain uses TRBV11-3 and TRBJ1-2; 9 bases agree with TRBD1. There are 16 residues in the CDR3. V shed 0 bases, J shed 9 bases, and the junction held 11 bases outside the gene matches. Germline CDR1 SGHNT, CDR2 YENEEA.

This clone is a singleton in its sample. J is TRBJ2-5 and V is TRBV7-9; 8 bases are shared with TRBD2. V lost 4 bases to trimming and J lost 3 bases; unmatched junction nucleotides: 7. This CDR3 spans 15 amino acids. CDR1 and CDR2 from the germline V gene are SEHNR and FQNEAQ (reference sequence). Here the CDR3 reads CASSSPRRGEETQYF. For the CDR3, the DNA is TGTGCCAGCAGCTCCCCTCGGCGGGGGGAAGAGACCCAGTACTTC.

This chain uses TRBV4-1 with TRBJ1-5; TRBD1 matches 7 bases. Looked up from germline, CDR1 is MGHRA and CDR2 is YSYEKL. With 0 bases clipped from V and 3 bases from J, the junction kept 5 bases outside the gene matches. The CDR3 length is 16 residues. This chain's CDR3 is CASSQDSTGNNQPQHF. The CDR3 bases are TGCGCCAGCAGCCAAGATTCGACAGGGAACAATCAGCCCCAGCATTTT.

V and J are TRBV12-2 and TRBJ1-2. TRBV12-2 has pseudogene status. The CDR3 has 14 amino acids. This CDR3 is CASRPAGTSDGYTF. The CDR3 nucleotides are TGTGCAAGTCGCCCCGCCGGGACTTCCGATGGCTACACCTTC.

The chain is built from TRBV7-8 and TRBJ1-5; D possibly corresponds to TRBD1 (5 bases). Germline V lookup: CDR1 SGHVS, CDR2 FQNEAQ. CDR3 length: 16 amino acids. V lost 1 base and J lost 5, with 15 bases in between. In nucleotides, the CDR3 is TGTGCCAGCAGCTTAGATGGCCAGGGCGCGGATCAGCCCCAGCATTTT. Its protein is CASSLDGQGADQPQHF.

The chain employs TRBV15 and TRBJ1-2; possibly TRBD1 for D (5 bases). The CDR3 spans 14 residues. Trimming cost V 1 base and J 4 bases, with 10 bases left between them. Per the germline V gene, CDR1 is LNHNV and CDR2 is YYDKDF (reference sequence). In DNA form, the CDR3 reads TGTGCCACCAGCAGAGTCGGGGGAGGCTATGGCTACACCTTC. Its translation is CATSRVGGGYGYTF.

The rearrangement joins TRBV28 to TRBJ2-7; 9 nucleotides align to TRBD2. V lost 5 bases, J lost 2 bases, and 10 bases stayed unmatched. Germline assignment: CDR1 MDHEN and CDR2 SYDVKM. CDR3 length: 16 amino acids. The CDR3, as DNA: TGTGCCAGCAGTCCCCGGGGACTAGCTCACCCCTACGAGCAGTACTTC. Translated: CASSPRGLAHPYEQYF.

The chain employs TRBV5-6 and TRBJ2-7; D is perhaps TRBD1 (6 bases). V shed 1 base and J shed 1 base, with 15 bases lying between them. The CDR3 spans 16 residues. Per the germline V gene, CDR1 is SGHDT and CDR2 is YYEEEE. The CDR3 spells CASSLSTGPLSYEQYF. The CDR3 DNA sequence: TGTGCCAGCAGCTTGTCGACAGGACCCTTATCCTACGAGCAGTACTTC.

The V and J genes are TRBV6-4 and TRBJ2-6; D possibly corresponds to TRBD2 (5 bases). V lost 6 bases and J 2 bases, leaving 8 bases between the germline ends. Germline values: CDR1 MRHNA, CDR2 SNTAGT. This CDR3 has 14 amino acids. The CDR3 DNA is TGTGCCAGCAGCGGGAACGCTGGGGCCAACGTCCTGACTTTC. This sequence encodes CASSGNAGANVLTF.

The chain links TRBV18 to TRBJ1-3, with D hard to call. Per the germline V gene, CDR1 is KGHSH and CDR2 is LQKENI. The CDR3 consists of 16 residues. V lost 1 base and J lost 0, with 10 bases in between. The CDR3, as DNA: TGTGCCAGCTCACCACAGGCGACACTCTCTGGAAACACCATATATTTT. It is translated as CASSPQATLSGNTIYF.

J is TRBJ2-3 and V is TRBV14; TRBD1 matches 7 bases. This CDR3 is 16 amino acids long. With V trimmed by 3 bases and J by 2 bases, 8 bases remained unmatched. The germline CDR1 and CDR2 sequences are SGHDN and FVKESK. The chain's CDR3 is CASSQRQGKFTDTQYF. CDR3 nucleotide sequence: TGTGCCAGCAGCCAGCGACAGGGTAAGTTCACAGATACGCAGTATTTT.

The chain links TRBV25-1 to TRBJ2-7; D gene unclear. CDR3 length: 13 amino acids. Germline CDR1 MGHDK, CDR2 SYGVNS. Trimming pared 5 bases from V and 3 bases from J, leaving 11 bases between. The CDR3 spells CASSPRGNYEQYF. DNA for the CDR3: TGTGCCAGCAGTCCCCGCGGTAACTACGAGCAGTACTTC.

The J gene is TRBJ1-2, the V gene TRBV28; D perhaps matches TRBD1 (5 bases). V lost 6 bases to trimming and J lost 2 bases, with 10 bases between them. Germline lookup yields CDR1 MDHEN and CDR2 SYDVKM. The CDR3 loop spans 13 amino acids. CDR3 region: CASRLTGNYGYTF. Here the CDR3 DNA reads TGTGCCAGCAGGCTTACAGGAAACTATGGCTACACCTTC.

CDR3 sequence reads: CASSALAGNLRAYEQYF. The CDR3 coding sequence is TGTGCCAGTAGTGCACTAGCGGGGAATCTTAGGGCCTACGAGCAGTACTTC. The rearrangement joins TRBV19 to TRBJ2-7; the match to TRBD2 covers 10 bases. Trimming at V came to 5 bases and at J to 2 bases, leaving 12 bases not matched to a gene. The CDR3 covers 17 residues. CDR1 and CDR2 (germline): LNHDA, SQIVND (reference sequence).

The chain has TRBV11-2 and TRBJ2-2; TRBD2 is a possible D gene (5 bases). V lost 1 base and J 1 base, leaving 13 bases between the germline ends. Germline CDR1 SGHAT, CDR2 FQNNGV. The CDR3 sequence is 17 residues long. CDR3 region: CASSLVSLAGNTGELFF. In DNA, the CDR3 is TGTGCCAGCAGCTTAGTTTCCCTAGCAGGGAACACCGGGGAGCTGTTTTTT.

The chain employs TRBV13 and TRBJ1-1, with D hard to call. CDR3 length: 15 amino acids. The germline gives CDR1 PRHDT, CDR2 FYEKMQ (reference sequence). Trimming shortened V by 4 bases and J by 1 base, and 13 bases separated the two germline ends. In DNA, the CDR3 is TGTGCCAGCAGCTCCGGCCGCAGGCCGAACACTGAAGCTTTCTTT. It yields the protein CASSSGRRPNTEAFF.

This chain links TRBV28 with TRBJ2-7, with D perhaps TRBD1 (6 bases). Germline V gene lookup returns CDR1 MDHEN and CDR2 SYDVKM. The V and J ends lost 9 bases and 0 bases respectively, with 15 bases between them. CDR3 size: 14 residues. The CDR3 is CASGGVLSSYEQYF. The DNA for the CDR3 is TGTGCCAGTGGGGGCGTCCTAAGCTCCTACGAGCAGTACTTC.

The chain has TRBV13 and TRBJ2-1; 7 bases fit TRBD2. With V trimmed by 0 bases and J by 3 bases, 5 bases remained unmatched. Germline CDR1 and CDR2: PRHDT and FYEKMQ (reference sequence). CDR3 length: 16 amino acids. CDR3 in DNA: TGTGCCAGCAGCTTAGGCCACGAGCGGGGCTACAATGAGCAGTTCTTC. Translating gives CASSLGHERGYNEQFF.

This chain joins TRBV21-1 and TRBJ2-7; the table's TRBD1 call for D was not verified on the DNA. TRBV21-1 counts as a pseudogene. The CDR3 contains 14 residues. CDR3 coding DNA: TGTGCCAGCAGCGCGCGCGACAACACCTACGAGCAGTACTTC. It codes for CASSARDNTYEQYF.

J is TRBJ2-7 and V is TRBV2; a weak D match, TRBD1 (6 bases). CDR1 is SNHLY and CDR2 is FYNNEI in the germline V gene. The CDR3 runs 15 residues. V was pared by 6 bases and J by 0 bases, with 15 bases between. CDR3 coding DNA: TGTGCCAGCAGACAACAGGGTGACCCCTCCTACGAGCAGTACTTC. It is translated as CASRQQGDPSYEQYF.

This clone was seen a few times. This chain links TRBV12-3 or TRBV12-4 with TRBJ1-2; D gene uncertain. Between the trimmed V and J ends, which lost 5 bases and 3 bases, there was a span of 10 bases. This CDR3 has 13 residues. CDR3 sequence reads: CASSESLDYGYTF. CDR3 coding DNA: TGTGCCAGCAGTGAGAGCCTGGACTATGGCTACACCTTC.

The CDR3 region is CASSLGSVHEQYF. DNA of the CDR3: TGTGCCAGCAGCTTAGGTTCCGTTCACGAGCAGTACTTC. The gene calls are TRBV11-2 and TRBJ2-7, with D unclear. Germline lookup yields CDR1 SGHAT and CDR2 FQNNGV. The CDR3 runs 13 residues. Trimming shortened V by 1 base and J by 5 bases, and 9 bases separated the two germline ends.

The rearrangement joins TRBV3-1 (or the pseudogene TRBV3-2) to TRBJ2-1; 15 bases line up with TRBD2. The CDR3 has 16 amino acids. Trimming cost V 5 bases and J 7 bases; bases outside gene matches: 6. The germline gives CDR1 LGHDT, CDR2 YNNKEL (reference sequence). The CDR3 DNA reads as TGTGCCAGCAGCTGGACTAGCGGGGGGGTGGTGAATGAGCAGTTCTTC. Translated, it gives CASSWTSGGVVNEQFF.